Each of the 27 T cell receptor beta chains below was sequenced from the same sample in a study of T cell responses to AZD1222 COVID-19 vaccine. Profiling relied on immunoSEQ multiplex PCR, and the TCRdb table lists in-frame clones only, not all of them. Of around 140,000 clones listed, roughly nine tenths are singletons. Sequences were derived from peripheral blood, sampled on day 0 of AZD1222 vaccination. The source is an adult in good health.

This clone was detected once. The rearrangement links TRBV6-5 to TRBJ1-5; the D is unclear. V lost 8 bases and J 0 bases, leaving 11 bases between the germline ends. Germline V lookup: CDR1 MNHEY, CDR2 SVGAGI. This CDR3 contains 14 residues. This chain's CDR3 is CASLVANSNQPQHF. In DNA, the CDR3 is TGTGCCAGCCTCGTCGCCAATAGCAATCAGCCCCAGCATTTT.

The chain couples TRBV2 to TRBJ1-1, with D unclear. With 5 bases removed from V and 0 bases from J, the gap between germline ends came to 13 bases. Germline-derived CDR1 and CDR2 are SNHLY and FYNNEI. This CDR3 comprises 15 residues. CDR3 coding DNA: TGTGCCAGCAGTCAAGGTGTACTCATGAACACTGAAGCTTTCTTT. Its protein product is CASSQGVLMNTEAFF.

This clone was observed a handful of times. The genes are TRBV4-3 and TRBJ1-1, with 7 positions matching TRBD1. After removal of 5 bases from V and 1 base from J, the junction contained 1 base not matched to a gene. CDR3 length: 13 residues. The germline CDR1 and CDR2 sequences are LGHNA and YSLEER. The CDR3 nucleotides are TGCGCCAGCAGCGGGACAGAGAACACTGAAGCTTTCTTT. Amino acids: CASSGTENTEAFF.

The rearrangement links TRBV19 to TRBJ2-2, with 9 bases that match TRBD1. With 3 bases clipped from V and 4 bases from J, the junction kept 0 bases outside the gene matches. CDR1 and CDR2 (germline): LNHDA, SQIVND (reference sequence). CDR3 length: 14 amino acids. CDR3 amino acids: CASSMGQGTGELFF. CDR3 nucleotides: TGTGCCAGTAGTATGGGACAGGGCACCGGGGAGCTGTTTTTT.

The CDR3 reads CASSLGDTEAFF. The DNA of the CDR3 is TGTGCCAGCAGCCTCGGAGACACTGAAGCTTTCTTT. The chain couples TRBV3-1 (or the pseudogene TRBV3-2) to TRBJ1-1; D not certain. Looked up from germline, CDR1 is LGHDT and CDR2 is YNNKEL (reference sequence). V lost 4 bases, J lost 3 bases, and 6 bases lay in between. The CDR3 has 12 amino acids.

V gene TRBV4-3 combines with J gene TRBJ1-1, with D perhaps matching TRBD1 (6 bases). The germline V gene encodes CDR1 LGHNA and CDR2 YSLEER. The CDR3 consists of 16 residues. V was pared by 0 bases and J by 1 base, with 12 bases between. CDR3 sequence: CASSQDDRSGNTEAFF. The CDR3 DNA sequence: TGCGCCAGCAGCCAAGATGACAGGTCGGGGAACACTGAAGCTTTCTTT.

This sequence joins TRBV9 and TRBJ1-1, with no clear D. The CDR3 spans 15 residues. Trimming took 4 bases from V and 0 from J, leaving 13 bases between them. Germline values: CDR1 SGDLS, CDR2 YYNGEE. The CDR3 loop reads CASSPASVVNTEAFF. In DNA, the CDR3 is TGTGCCAGCAGCCCCGCGTCGGTTGTGAACACTGAAGCTTTCTTT.

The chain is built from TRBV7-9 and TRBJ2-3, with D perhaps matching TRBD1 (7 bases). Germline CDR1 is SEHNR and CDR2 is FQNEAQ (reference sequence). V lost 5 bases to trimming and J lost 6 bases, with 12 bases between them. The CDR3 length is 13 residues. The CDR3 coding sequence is TGTGCCAGCAGCGCGGGGACAGCTGATACGCAGTATTTT. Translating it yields CASSAGTADTQYF.

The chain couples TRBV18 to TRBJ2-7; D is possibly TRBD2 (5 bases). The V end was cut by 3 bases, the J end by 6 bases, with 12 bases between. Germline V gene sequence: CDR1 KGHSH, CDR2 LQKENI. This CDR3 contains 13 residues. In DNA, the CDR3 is TGTGCCAGCTCACCCAGTTTCGAGGGCGAGCAGTACTTC. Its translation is CASSPSFEGEQYF.

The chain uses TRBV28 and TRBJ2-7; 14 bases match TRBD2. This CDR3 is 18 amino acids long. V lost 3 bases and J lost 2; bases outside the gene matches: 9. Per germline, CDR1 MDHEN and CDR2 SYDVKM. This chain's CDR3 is CASSFPGLAGVGAYEQYF. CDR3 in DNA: TGTGCCAGCAGTTTTCCGGGACTAGCGGGAGTAGGGGCCTACGAGCAGTACTTC.

CDR3 DNA: TGTGCCAGCAGTTTATTCCAAGGACAGGGGGCTCGAGATGAGCAGTACTTC. This translates into CASSLFQGQGARDEQYF. The V gene is TRBV27, the J gene TRBJ2-7; 11 positions agree with TRBD1. Germline V CDR1 and CDR2: MNHEY, SMNVEV (reference sequence). The CDR3 runs to 17 residues. J gave up 7 bases and V 1 base, and 12 bases lay outside the gene matches.

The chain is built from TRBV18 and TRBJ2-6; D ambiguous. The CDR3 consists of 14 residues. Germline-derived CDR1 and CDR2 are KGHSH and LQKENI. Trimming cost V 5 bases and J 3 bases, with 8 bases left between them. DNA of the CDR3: TGTGCCAGCTCATCGGAGTATGGGGCCAACGTCCTGACTTTC. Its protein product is CASSSEYGANVLTF.

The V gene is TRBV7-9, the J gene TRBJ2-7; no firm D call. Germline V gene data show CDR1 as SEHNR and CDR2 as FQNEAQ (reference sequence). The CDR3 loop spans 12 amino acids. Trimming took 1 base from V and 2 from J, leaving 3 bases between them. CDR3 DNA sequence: TGTGCCAGCAGCTTAGAACCCTACGAGCAGTACTTC. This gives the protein CASSLEPYEQYF.

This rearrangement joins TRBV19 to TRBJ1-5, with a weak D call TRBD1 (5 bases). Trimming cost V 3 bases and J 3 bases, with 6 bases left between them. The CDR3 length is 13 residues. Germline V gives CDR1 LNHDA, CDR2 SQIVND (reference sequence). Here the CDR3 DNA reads TGTGCCAGTAGTATGACAGACAATCAGCCCCAGCATTTT. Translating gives CASSMTDNQPQHF.

CDR3 sequence (DNA): TGTGCCAGCAGCTTCCCTACTAGCGGAGGATACAATGAGCAGTTCTTC. Protein: CASSFPTSGGYNEQFF. The chain uses TRBV7-9 and TRBJ2-1; 8 bases fit TRBD2. Trimming took 3 bases from V and 4 from J; bases not matched to a gene: 8. This CDR3 has 16 amino acids. Germline V gene data show CDR1 as SEHNR and CDR2 as FQNEAQ (reference sequence).

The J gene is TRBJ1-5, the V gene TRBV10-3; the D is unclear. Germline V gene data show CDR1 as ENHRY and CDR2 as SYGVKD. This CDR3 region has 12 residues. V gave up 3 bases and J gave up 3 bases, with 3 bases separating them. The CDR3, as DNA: TGTGCCATCAGTGACACCAATCAGCCCCAGCATTTT. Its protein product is CAISDTNQPQHF.

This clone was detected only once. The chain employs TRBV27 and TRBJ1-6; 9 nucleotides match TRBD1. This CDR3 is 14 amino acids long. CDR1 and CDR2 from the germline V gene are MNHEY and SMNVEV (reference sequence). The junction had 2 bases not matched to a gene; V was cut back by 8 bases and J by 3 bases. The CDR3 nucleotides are TGTGCCAGCCAGGACAGGGGCTATAATTCACCCCTCCACTTT. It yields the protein CASQDRGYNSPLHF.

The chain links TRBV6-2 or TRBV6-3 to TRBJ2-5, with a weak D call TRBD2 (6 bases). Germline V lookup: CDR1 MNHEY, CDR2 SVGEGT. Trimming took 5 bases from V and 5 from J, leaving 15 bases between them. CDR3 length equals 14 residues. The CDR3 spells CASSENGGAETQYF. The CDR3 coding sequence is TGTGCCAGCAGTGAGAACGGGGGAGCGGAGACCCAGTACTTC.

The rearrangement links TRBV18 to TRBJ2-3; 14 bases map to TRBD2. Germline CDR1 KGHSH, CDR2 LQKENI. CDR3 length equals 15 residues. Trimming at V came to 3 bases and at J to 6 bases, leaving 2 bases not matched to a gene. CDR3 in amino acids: CASSPGLAGVDTQYF. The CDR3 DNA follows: TGTGCCAGCTCACCGGGACTAGCGGGAGTGGATACGCAGTATTTT. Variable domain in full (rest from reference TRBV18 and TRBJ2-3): NAGVMQNPRHLVRRRGQEARLRCSPMKGHSHVYWYRQLPEEGLKFMVYLQKENIIDESGMPKERFSAEFPKEGPSILRIQQVVRGDSAAYFCASSPGLAGVDTQYFGPGTRLTVL.

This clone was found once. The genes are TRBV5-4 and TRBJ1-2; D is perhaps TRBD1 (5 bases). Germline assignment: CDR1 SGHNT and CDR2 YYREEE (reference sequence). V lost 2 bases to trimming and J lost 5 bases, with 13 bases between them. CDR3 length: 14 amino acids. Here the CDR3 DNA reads TGTGCCAGCAGCTTTATTGGCAGGGATTATGGCTACACCTTC. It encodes CASSFIGRDYGYTF.

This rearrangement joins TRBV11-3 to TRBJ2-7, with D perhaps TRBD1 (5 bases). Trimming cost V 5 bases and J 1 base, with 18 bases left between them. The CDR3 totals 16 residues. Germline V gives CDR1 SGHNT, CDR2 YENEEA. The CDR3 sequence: CASSLHSGSNSYEQYF. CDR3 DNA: TGTGCCAGCAGCCTCCATTCAGGGTCTAATTCCTACGAGCAGTACTTC.

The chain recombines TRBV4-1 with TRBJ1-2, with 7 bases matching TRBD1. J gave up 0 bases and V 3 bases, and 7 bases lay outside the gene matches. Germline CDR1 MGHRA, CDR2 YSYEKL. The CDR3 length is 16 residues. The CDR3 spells CASSQTTTGANYGYTF. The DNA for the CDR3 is TGCGCCAGCAGCCAGACTACCACAGGGGCTAACTATGGCTACACCTTC.

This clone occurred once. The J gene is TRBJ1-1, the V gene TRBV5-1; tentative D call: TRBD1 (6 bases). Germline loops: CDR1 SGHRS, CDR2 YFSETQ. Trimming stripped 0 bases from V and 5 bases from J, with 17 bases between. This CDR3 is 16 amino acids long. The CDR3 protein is CASSLGPLGGQTEAFF. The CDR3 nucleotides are TGCGCCAGCAGCTTGGGCCCGCTGGGGGGACAAACTGAAGCTTTCTTT.

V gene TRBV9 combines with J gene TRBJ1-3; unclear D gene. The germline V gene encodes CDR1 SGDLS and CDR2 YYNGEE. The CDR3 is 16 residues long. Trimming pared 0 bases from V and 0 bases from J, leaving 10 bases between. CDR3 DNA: TGTGCCAGCAGCGTAGCCCGGAGAACCTCTGGAAACACCATATATTTT. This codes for CASSVARRTSGNTIYF.

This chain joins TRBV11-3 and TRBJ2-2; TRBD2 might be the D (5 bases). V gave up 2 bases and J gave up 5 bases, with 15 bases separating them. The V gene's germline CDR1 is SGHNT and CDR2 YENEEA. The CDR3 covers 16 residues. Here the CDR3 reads CASSLFRLGETGELFF. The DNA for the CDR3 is TGTGCCAGCAGCTTATTCCGACTCGGGGAGACCGGGGAGCTGTTTTTT.

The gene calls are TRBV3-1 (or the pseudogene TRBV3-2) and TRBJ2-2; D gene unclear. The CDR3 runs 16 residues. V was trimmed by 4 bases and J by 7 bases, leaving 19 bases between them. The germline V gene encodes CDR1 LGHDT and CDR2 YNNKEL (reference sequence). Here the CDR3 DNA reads TGTGCCAGCAGCCCACAAGGCCCCCTAGGTGGCGGGGAGCTGTTTTTT. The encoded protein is CASSPQGPLGGGELFF.

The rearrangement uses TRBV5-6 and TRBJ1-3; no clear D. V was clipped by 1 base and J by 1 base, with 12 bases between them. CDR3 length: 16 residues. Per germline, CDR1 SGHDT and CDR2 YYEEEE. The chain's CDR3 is CASSLLEGSSGNTIYF. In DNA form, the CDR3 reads TGTGCCAGCAGCTTGTTGGAGGGATCTTCTGGAAACACCATATATTTT.